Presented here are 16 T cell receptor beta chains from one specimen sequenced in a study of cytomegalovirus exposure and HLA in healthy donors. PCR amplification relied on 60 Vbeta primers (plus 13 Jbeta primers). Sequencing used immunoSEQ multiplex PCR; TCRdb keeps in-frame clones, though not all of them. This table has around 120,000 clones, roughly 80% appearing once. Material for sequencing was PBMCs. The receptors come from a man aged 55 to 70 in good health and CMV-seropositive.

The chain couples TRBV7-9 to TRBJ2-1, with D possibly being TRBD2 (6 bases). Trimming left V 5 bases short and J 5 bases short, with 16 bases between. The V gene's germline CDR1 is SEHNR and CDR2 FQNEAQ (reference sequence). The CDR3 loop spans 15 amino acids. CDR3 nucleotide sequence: TGTGCCAGCAGCGGCCCGGGAGCGAGGAACAATGAGCAGTTCTTC. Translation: CASSGPGARNNEQFF.

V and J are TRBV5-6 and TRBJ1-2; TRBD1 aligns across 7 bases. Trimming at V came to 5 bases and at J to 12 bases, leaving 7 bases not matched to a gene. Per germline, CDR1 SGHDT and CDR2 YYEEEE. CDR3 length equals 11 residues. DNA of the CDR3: TGTGCCAGCAGACGACAGGGAGAGAACACCTTC. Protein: CASRRQGENTF.

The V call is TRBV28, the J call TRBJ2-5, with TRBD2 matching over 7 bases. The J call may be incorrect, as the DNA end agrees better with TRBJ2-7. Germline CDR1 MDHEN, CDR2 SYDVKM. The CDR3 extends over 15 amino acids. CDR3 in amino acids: CASSPPGGTTYEQYF. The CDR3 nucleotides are TGTGCCAGCAGTCCCCCGGGAGGTACCACCTACGAGCAGTACTTC.

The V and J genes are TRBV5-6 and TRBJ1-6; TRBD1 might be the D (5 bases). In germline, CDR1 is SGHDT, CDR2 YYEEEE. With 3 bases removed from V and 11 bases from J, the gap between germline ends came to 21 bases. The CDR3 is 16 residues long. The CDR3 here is CASSSIPGQSGTPLHF. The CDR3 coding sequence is TGTGCCAGCAGCTCCATCCCGGGGCAGAGCGGGACACCCCTCCACTTT.

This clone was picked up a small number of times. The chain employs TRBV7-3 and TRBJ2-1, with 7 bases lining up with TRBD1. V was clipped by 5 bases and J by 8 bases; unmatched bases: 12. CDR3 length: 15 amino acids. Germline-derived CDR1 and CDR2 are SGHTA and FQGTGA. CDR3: CASSQNPGQFDEQFF. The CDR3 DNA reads TGTGCCAGCAGCCAAAATCCGGGACAGTTCGATGAGCAGTTCTTC.

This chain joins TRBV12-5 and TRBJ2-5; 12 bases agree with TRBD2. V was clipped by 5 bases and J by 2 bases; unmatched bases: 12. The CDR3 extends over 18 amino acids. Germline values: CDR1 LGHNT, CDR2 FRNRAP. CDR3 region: CASGNHRTSGAFQETQYF. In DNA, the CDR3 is TGTGCTAGTGGTAACCACCGGACTAGCGGGGCCTTTCAAGAGACCCAGTACTTC.

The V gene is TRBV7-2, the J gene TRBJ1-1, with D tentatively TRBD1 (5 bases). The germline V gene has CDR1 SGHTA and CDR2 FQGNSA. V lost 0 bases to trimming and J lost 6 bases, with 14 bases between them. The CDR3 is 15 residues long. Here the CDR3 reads CASSLAQGVRAEAFF. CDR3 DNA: TGTGCCAGCAGCTTAGCGCAGGGCGTTAGGGCTGAAGCTTTCTTT.

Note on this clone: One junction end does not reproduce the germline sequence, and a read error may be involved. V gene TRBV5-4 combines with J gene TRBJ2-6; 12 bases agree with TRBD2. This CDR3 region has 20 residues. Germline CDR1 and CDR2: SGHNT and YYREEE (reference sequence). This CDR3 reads CASSLGVGLAGGPGANGLTF. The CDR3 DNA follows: TGTGCCAGCAGCTTGGGGGTTGGGCTAGCGGGAGGGCCTGGGGCCAACGGCCTGACTTTC. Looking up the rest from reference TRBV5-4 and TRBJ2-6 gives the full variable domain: ETGVTQSPTHLIKTRGQQVTLRCSSQSGHNTVSWYQQALGQGPQFIFQYYREEENGRGNFPPRFSGLQFPNYSSELNVNALELDDSALYLCASSLGVGLAGGPGANGLTFGAGSRLTVL.

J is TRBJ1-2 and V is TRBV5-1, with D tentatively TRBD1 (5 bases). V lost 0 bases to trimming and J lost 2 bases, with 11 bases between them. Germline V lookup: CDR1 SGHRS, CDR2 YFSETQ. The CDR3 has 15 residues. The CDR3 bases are TGCGCCAGCAGCTTGGAAGCCGGACAAAACTATGGCTACACCTTC. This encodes CASSLEAGQNYGYTF.

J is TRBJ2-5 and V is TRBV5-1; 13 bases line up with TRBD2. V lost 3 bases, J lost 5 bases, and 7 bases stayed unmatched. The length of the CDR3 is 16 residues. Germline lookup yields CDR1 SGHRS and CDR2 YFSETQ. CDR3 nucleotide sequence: TGCGCCAGCAGCTCCGGGACTAGCGGGAAGGGGGAGACCCAGTACTTC. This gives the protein CASSSGTSGKGETQYF.

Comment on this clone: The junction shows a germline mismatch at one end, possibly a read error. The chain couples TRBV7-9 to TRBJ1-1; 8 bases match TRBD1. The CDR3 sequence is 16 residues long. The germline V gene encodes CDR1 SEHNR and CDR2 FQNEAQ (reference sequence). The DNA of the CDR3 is TGTTCCAGCAGCCCACGGGGACAGGCTATGAACACTGAAGCTTTCTTT. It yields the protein CSSSPRGQAMNTEAFF.

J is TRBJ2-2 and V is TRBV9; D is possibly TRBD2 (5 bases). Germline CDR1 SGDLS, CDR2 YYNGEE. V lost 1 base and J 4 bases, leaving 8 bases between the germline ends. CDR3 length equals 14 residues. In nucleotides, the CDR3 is TGTGCCAGCAGCGTAACGGGAAGCACCGGGGAGCTGTTTTTT. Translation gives CASSVTGSTGELFF.

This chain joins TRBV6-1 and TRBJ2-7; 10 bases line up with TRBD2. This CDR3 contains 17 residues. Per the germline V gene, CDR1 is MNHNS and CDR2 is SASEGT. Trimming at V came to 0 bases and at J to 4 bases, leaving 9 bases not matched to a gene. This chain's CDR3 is CASSEARSSGRPYEQYF. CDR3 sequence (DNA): TGTGCCAGCAGTGAAGCTAGATCTAGCGGGAGACCTTACGAGCAGTACTTC.

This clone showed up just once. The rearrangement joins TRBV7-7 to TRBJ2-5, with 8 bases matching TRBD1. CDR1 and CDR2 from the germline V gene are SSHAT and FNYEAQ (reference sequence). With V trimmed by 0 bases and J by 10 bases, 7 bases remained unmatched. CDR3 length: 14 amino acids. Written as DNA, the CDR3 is TGTGCCAGCAGCTTAGCGCAGGGGGCGGGTGACCAGTACTTC. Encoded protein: CASSLAQGAGDQYF.

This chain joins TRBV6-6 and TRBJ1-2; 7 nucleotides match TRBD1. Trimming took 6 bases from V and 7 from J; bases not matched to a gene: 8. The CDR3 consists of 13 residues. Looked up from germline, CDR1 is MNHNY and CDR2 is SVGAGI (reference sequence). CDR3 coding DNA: TGTGCCAGCAGACCCGACAGGGTCCGTGGCTACACCTTC. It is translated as CASRPDRVRGYTF.

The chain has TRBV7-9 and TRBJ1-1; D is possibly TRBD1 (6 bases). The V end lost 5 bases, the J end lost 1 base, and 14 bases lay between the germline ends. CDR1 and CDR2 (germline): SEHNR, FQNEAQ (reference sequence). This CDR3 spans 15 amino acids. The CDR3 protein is CASSANLQGNTEAFF. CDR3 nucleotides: TGTGCCAGCAGCGCCAATTTACAGGGGAACACTGAAGCTTTCTTT.